This T cell receptor beta chain was captured in a study of cytomegalovirus exposure and HLA in healthy donors. The PCR ran on 60 Vbeta and 13 Jbeta primers. Sequencing was performed with immunoSEQ multiplex PCR; in TCRdb, only in-frame clones are kept and a portion is missing. The sample contains over 150,000 clones, roughly four fifths of which appear only once. Study-level results: Later on, an analysis showed TCR association rates differing by HLA locus, with DRB1 the most and HLA-C the fewest. According to a later analysis, donors in an Asian-associated ancestry cluster reportedly had fewer N-insertions than the roughly 670-donor mean.

Trimming took off 6 bases at V and 6 bases at J, with 9 bases between the two ends. CDR3 length: 11 amino acids. Per germline, CDR1 DFQATT and CDR2 SNEGSKA (reference sequence). This clone was counted only a few times. The antigen is unknown. Distinct nucleotide sequences in the sample also encode this CDR3. Material for sequencing was PBMCs. This receptor was obtained from a girl between 5 and 17 years old in good health and CMV-seropositive. The V and J genes are TRBV20-1 and TRBJ1-5; no clear D gene. The CDR3 nucleotides read TGCAGTGCCGGGAGTAGTCAGCCCCAGCATTTT. This translates into CSAGSSQPQHF.